This T cell receptor beta chain was sequenced in a study of T cells in Graves' hyperthyroidism and ophthalmopathy (dated by TCRdb to the late 2010s). In terms of the full investigation: Peripheral blood samples were taken at initial diagnosis, before any treatment was given. TCR V-J signatures able to tell the groups apart were searched for in a discovery cohort of 90 to 100 patients, of whom around 43 had Graves' ophthalmopathy and 57 had stable Graves' hyperthyroidism. Prospective prediction of ophthalmopathy was tested in an independent validation cohort consisting of about 19 hyperthyroidism patients and about 17 patients who later progressed to ophthalmopathy. The 100 or so discovery patients were divided at random into training and test sets in a 7:3 ratio. In over five Graves' hyperthyroidism patients, the study also compared T-cell repertoires from thyroid tissue with T-cell repertoires from blood. Following sampling, methimazole starting at 30 mg daily was given to hyperthyroidism patients, and high-dose intravenous methylprednisolone was given to ophthalmopathy patients. According to the paper, TCR Vbeta CDR3 sequencing was carried out on about 140 peripheral blood samples, which came from approximately 43 ophthalmopathy, 75 or so hyperthyroidism and approximately 17 progressor patients. Results the study describes overall, beyond this receptor: During validation, the model predicted progression to ophthalmopathy a median of approximately 6 months ahead of onset, with just under 71% sensitivity and roughly 75% specificity. No statistical method was used to set the sample size in advance, and investigators knew the group allocation. Ophthalmopathy was separated from stable hyperthyroidism by a 13 V-J signature model, with over 85% sensitivity and about 84% specificity obtained in cross-validation and 80%/75% obtained in testing. Blood samples also contained most of the expanded thyroid clonotypes (frequency above 0.001), which suggests that blood repertoires may reflect thyroid immune responses.

TCR beta CDR3 regions were amplified from RNA transcripts. For the first round of RT-PCR on the TCR CDR3, the HTBI primer set was used together with the Qiagen OneStep RT-PCR kit. The libraries were constructed in a second round of multiplex PCR and then size-selected and purified. The libraries were sequenced on an Illumina HiSeq2000 using paired-end 100 bp reads. In the paper's pipeline: Raw data were processed with SOAPnuke, discarding reads with adapters, uncalled bases, mean Phred below 15, or no exact constant-primer or identifier match. COPE v1.2.5 was used to merge high-quality paired reads, and clonotypes were defined as unique nucleotide sequences. MiTCR v1.1 was used to align the clonotypes against IMGT TRBV, TRBD and TRBJ reference segments. The analysis included only V-J combinations with a frequency above 0.0001, which together covered 99% to 99.2% of the repertoires. A TCS score was defined as the ratio between F50 (clonal expansion) and ExV (chaos), using BLOSUM62-based TCRdist between CDR3 peptides within each V-J. Welch's t-statistics and random forest reduced roughly 540 V-J features to about 12, which were used in a naive Bayes classifier (R e1071). TCRdb handled the public reads itself, with Q25 trimming in fastp and clone calling in MiXCR, and kept productive beta chains. Rows merge per CDR3 protein into single entries with the most common DNA and genes. The authors' filters were not applied to this entry. A total of about 480,000 distinct CDR3 sequences appear in this sample, approximately 22% of them only once. The ten top clones hold 45% to 50% of the sample.

The sample holds one count of this clonotype. What antigen it recognizes has not been identified. Per-base quality was not reported, and no clone a single base away is much larger than it. One read provides weak support. Moderately to severely active disease, a Clinical Activity Score of at least 3, a NOSPECS grade of at least 4, and a duration under 3 months were present in ophthalmopathy patients. Patients with uncontrolled infections, other autoimmune diseases, pregnancy or lactation were excluded. Diagnoses relied on clinical symptoms, serum thyroxine and TRAb, thyroid ultrasound and orbital computed tomography. PBMCs were separated from about 10 ml of fresh peripheral blood using Ficoll-Paque density gradient centrifugation. Total RNA was extracted with Trizol reagent, and quality was checked on an Agilent 2100 Bioanalyzer. The CDR3 sequence holds 15 residues, the cysteine and phenylalanine included. The sequence is cut down to CDR3 DNA, 45 bases in frame from base 1. From a lookup of the germline V gene, CDR1 and CDR2 are ENHRY and SYGVKD. After removal of 6 bases from V and 2 bases from J, the junction retains 2 bases not matched to a gene.

The chain is assembled from TRBV10-3 and TRBJ2-1, with 12 junctional bases fitting TRBD2. The sequence came from a woman aged 70-85 years with Graves' ophthalmopathy. The sequencing input was blood. The CDR3 loop reads CAIRTSGSAYNEQFF. The DNA reads TGTGCCATCAGGACTAGCGGGAGTGCCTACAATGAGCAGTTCTTC.